Each of the 24 T cell receptor beta chains below was sequenced from the same sample in a study of early T cells in non-severe SARS-CoV-2 infection (dated by TCRdb to the early 2020s). Library preparation used 5' RACE. Data came from a NextSeq 500. TCRdb ran its own pipeline on the public reads, namely fastp trimming at Q25 and MiXCR clone calling, and kept in-frame beta chains. Records with the same CDR3 protein are collapsed into one entry carrying the most frequent genes and DNA. The sample yields some 81,000 distinct CDR3 sequences; 8.5% to 10% were counted once. The ten largest account for approximately 4.9% of the sample. The sequencing input was whole blood. These receptors were obtained from an adult who was a healthcare worker with PCR-confirmed SARS-CoV-2 infection or an uninfected control (not recorded which).

The V and J genes are TRBV12-3 or TRBV12-4 and TRBJ2-3; 13 bases match TRBD2. This CDR3 contains 16 residues. V lost 4 bases and J lost 1; bases outside the gene matches: 2. CDR3 loop: CASSWTSGSRTDTQYF. The CDR3 nucleotides are TGTGCCAGCAGTTGGACTAGCGGGAGTCGCACAGATACGCAGTATTTT.

This rearrangement joins TRBV28 to TRBJ2-7, with D possibly being TRBD1 or TRBD2 (5 bases each). CDR1 is MDHEN, CDR2 SYDVKM, per germline. Deletions cut 2 bases from V and 1 base from J, with 9 bases between. This CDR3 has 14 residues. Here the CDR3 DNA reads TGTGCCAGCAGTTTAGGGGGAAGGTCCTACGAGCAGTACTTC. This gives the protein CASSLGGRSYEQYF.

This clonotype was seen a few times. The rearrangement uses TRBV7-3 and TRBJ2-3; D is perhaps TRBD1 or TRBD2 (5 bases each). From germline, CDR1 is SGHTA and CDR2 FQGTGA. Deletions cut 2 bases from V and 3 bases from J, with 9 bases between. This CDR3 has 14 amino acids. The CDR3 sequence is CASSLWGKTDTQYF. In nucleotides, the CDR3 is TGTGCCAGCAGCTTATGGGGGAAGACAGATACGCAGTATTTT.

V usage is TRBV5-1 and J usage is TRBJ2-2; 9 positions agree with TRBD1. The CDR3 runs 14 residues. Germline values: CDR1 SGHRS, CDR2 YFSETQ. V shed 6 bases, J shed 5 bases, and the junction held 5 bases outside the gene matches. The DNA for the CDR3 is TGCGCCAGCACGGGACAGGGAATAACCGGGGAGCTGTTTTTT. Translation: CASTGQGITGELFF.

This clonotype was observed at least ten times. The V gene is TRBV5-1, the J gene TRBJ2-1, with TRBD2 matching 8 bases. This CDR3 has 14 amino acids. The V gene end was trimmed by 4 bases and the J gene end by 7 bases; junction bases not matched to a gene: 7. Germline V CDR1 and CDR2: SGHRS, YFSETQ. The CDR3 loop reads CASSGAGAWNEQFF. Written as DNA, the CDR3 is TGCGCCAGCAGCGGAGCGGGAGCGTGGAATGAGCAGTTCTTC.

This sequence joins TRBV5-1 and TRBJ2-7; 8 nucleotides agree with TRBD1. CDR1 is SGHRS and CDR2 is YFSETQ in the germline V gene. CDR3 length equals 14 residues. V lost 4 bases and J lost 1; bases outside the gene matches: 4. In nucleotides, the CDR3 is TGCGCCAGCAGCCCCGGGACAGGATCCTACGAGCAGTACTTC. Encoded protein: CASSPGTGSYEQYF.

This clonotype has more than one count but fewer than ten. The J gene is TRBJ2-1, the V gene TRBV18; D is unresolved. V was trimmed by 0 bases and J by 9 bases, leaving 6 bases between them. Germline V lookup: CDR1 KGHSH, CDR2 LQKENI. The CDR3 sequence is 12 residues long. The CDR3 reads CASSPPRSEQFF. The CDR3 DNA reads TGTGCCAGCTCACCACCACGGAGTGAGCAGTTCTTC.

Here the CDR3 reads CSVRCQPQHF. Here the CDR3 DNA reads TGCAGCGTTAGGTGTCAGCCCCAGCATTTT. This rearrangement joins TRBV29-1 to TRBJ1-5; the D is unclear. Trimming took off 5 bases at V and 6 bases at J, with 5 bases between the two ends. The V gene's germline CDR1 is SQVTM and CDR2 ANQGSEA. The CDR3 is 10 amino acids.

This clonotype was counted at least ten times. This chain joins TRBV28 and TRBJ1-2, with TRBD1 identical over 7 bases. The germline V gene encodes CDR1 MDHEN and CDR2 SYDVKM. This CDR3 contains 15 residues. J gave up 4 bases and V 5 bases, and 10 bases lay outside the gene matches. CDR3 residues: CASSPEGAGSYGYTF. In DNA form, the CDR3 reads TGTGCCAGCAGTCCCGAGGGGGCAGGCAGCTATGGCTACACCTTC.

In its sample, this clonotype was seen a few times. This chain connects TRBV14 to TRBJ2-7; 7 bases line up with TRBD2. The CDR3 runs to 17 residues. Germline CDR1 is SGHDN and CDR2 is FVKESK. J was trimmed by 4 bases and V by 1 base; bases with no gene match: 13. This CDR3 reads CASSQGLLGLTAYEQYF. The CDR3 coding sequence is TGTGCCAGCAGCCAAGGTCTCCTGGGACTAACCGCATACGAGCAGTACTTC.

This clonotype has ten or more counts. The chain joins TRBV11-2 to TRBJ2-1; TRBD2 agrees at 11 bases. The CDR3 length is 16 residues. V trimming: 3 bases; J trimming: 8 bases; junction bases outside the gene matches: 9. In germline, CDR1 is SGHAT, CDR2 FQNNGV. The CDR3 spells CASSFRTSGQGYEQFF. The CDR3 DNA is TGTGCCAGCAGCTTCCGGACTAGCGGGCAAGGGTATGAGCAGTTCTTC.

This clonotype came up many times. The rearrangement joins TRBV14 to TRBJ2-7; D may be TRBD1 or TRBD2 (6 bases each). The V end lost 1 base, the J end lost 1 base, and 17 bases lay between the germline ends. The CDR3 totals 17 residues. Germline assignment: CDR1 SGHDN and CDR2 FVKESK. The CDR3 sequence: CASSQGDVGGRSYEQYF. CDR3 nucleotides: TGTGCCAGCAGCCAAGGAGATGTAGGGGGGAGATCCTACGAGCAGTACTTC. Full variable domain (outside the CDR3, taken from reference TRBV14 and TRBJ2-7): EAGVTQFPSHSVIEKGQTVTLRCDPISGHDNLYWYRRVMGKEIKFLLHFVKESKQDESGMPNNRFLAERTGGTYSTLKVQPAELEDSGVYFCASSQGDVGGRSYEQYFGPGTRLTVT.

This clonotype was seen a few times. This chain connects TRBV10-3 to TRBJ2-5; the match to TRBD2 covers 13 bases. V lost 2 bases and J lost 2; bases outside the gene matches: 17. Germline loops: CDR1 ENHRY, CDR2 SYGVKD. There are 21 residues in the CDR3. DNA of the CDR3: TGTGCCATCAGTGAGCGGAGCCCCACTAGCGGGAGGGCCGGTTCTCAAGAGACCCAGTACTTC. Its protein product is CAISERSPTSGRAGSQETQYF.

The table lists this clonotype with many counts. The J gene is TRBJ2-1, the V gene TRBV20-1; D not certain. Germline CDR1 reads DFQATT; CDR2 reads SNEGSKA (reference sequence). The CDR3 is 14 amino acids. V lost 4 bases and J 5 bases, leaving 15 bases between the germline ends. CDR3 sequence (DNA): TGCAGTGCTACCCAATATCCACCGAACAATGAGCAGTTCTTC. Protein product: CSATQYPPNNEQFF.

This clonotype was counted at least ten times. The chain links TRBV29-1 to TRBJ1-2; the match to TRBD1 covers 8 bases. The germline gives CDR1 SQVTM, CDR2 ANQGSEA. This CDR3 is 13 amino acids long. Germline trimming cut 5 bases from V and 7 bases from J; bases unmatched to any gene: 9. CDR3 amino acids: CSVMGTGFVGYTF. Here the CDR3 DNA reads TGCAGCGTTATGGGGACAGGTTTTGTTGGCTACACCTTC.

The rearrangement links TRBV6-2 or TRBV6-3 to TRBJ1-5; TRBD1 agrees at 8 bases. This CDR3 has 15 amino acids. Germline V gene lookup returns CDR1 MNHEY and CDR2 SVGEGT. Trimming cost V 6 bases and J 2 bases; bases outside gene matches: 6. CDR3 sequence (DNA): TGTGCCAGCAGCGGACAGGGAATGGGCAATCAGCCCCAGCATTTT. Amino acids: CASSGQGMGNQPQHF.

This clonotype was detected only a few times. The gene calls are TRBV2 and TRBJ1-6; tentatively, D is TRBD1 (6 bases). The CDR3 is 14 residues long. Per the germline V gene, CDR1 is SNHLY and CDR2 is FYNNEI. The V end lost 9 bases, the J end lost 0 bases, and 9 bases lay between the germline ends. CDR3 loop: CARQGNSYNSPLHF. The CDR3 DNA is TGTGCCAGACAGGGTAACTCCTATAATTCACCCCTCCACTTT. Drawing the rest from reference TRBV2 and TRBJ1-6, the complete variable domain is EPEVTQTPSHQVTQMGQEVILRCVPISNHLYFYWYRQILGQKVEFLVSFYNNEISEKSEIFDDQFSVERPDGSNFTLKIRSTKLEDSAMYFCARQGNSYNSPLHFGNGTRLTVT.

Regarding this clonotype: A junction end diverges from the germline sequence, so it may reflect a read error. The rearrangement uses TRBV6-1 and TRBJ1-1, with a weak D call TRBD1 (6 bases). The CDR3 runs 15 residues. Germline CDR1 and CDR2: MNHNS and SASEGT. Here the CDR3 reads CASSSGDGMNTEVFF. DNA of the CDR3: TGTGCCAGCAGTTCAGGGGACGGGATGAACACTGAAGTTTTCTTT.

There are many counts of this clonotype. The chain links TRBV5-1 to TRBJ2-3, with 8 bases lining up with TRBD1. The ends lost 0 bases at V and 6 bases at J; junction bases unmatched: 12. The CDR3 totals 17 residues. Germline V gene data show CDR1 as SGHRS and CDR2 as YFSETQ. Here the CDR3 reads CASSLAARTGRFDTQYF. In DNA form, the CDR3 reads TGCGCCAGCAGCTTGGCGGCTAGGACAGGGAGGTTTGATACGCAGTATTTT.

This clonotype was counted between two and nine times. The V call is TRBV27, the J call TRBJ1-1; D gene ambiguous. Germline loops: CDR1 MNHEY, CDR2 SMNVEV (reference sequence). This CDR3 region has 15 residues. Trimming took off 5 bases at V and 0 bases at J, with 13 bases between the two ends. This CDR3 is CASSKLSFMNTEAFF. The CDR3, as DNA: TGTGCCAGCAGTAAATTGAGCTTTATGAACACTGAAGCTTTCTTT.

This chain links TRBV4-2 with TRBJ2-2; 9 nucleotides agree with TRBD2. J lost 3 bases, V lost 0 bases, and 5 bases had no gene match. This CDR3 is 17 amino acids long. Germline loops: CDR1 LGHNA, CDR2 YNFKEQ. In nucleotides, the CDR3 is TGTGCCAGCAGCCAAGATCGCCTAGCGGGACACACCGGGGAGCTGTTTTTT. Its translation is CASSQDRLAGHTGELFF.

The chain couples TRBV10-3 to TRBJ2-7, with D perhaps TRBD2 (5 bases). The germline CDR1 and CDR2 sequences are ENHRY and SYGVKD. This CDR3 region has 14 residues. V lost 0 bases and J 2 bases, leaving 8 bases between the germline ends. The CDR3 DNA reads as TGTGCCATCAGTGAGTCGAGCGGACCCTACGAGCAGTACTTC. This codes for CAISESSGPYEQYF.

The chain employs TRBV29-1 and TRBJ1-6, with 7 bases aligning to TRBD1. Germline loops: CDR1 SQVTM, CDR2 ANQGSEA. This CDR3 spans 12 amino acids. Unmatched junction bases numbered 2, after V lost 6 bases and J lost 6 bases. As DNA, the CDR3 is TGCAGCGTAGGGACAGCTAATTCACCCCTCCACTTT. This translates into CSVGTANSPLHF. Filled out from reference TRBV29-1 and TRBJ1-6, the complete variable domain reads SAVISQKPSRDICQRGTSLTIQCQVDSQVTMMFWYRQQPGQSLTLIATANQGSEATYESGFVIDKFPISRPNLTFSTLTVSNMSPEDSSIYLCSVGTANSPLHFGNGTRLTVT.

This clonotype was observed a few times. The chain couples TRBV10-3 to TRBJ2-7; 9 positions match TRBD1. The trim removed 6 bases at V and 3 bases at J, leaving 0 bases unmatched. In germline, CDR1 is ENHRY, CDR2 SYGVKD. The CDR3 is 12 amino acids. CDR3 residues: CAIRGQGYEQYF. For the CDR3, the DNA is TGTGCCATCAGGGGACAGGGCTACGAGCAGTACTTC.